Following are 10 T cell receptor beta chains from one sample sequenced in a study of patients and donors after allogeneic stem cell transplantation (dated by TCRdb to 2018 to 2021). The method behind the library was RT-PCR. Sequencing relied on a NextSeq 550. The public reads were reanalyzed by TCRdb: fastp trimming at Q25, MiXCR alignment, in-frame beta chains only. CDR3 protein sequences are deduplicated, and each keeps its most common genes and DNA. This sample holds 900,000 to 1,000,000 distinct CDR3 sequences; about 20% were observed only once. Of the sample, around 5.5% is held by the ten largest clones. The sample taken for sequencing was blood, either unsorted or a sorted T cell fraction (not recorded which). These receptors were obtained from a human donor who was either an allogeneic HSCT recipient or a stem cell or donor lymphocyte infusion donor (not recorded which). It is not recorded whose cells these are; they may come from a transplant donor.

This clonotype appeared a few times. The V and J genes are TRBV20-1 and TRBJ2-5, with 8 bases lining up with TRBD1. V trimming: 2 bases; J trimming: 5 bases; junction bases outside the gene matches: 13. This CDR3 has 16 amino acids. Germline V CDR1 and CDR2: DFQATT, SNEGSKA (reference sequence). CDR3 bases: TGCAGTGCTAGACATCCTAGGACAGGGAGACAGGAGACCCAGTACTTC. It specifies CSARHPRTGRQETQYF.

CDR3 sequence (DNA): TGTGCCAGCAGTTTTTTCCGGGACGCGCAGTACTTC. This codes for CASSFFRDAQYF. The V gene is TRBV12-3 or TRBV12-4, the J gene TRBJ2-7; D assignment may be TRBD1 or TRBD2 (5 bases each). This CDR3 has 12 amino acids. Trimming left V 3 bases short and J 9 bases short, with 12 bases between.

This clonotype has only one observation. V is TRBV5-7 and J is TRBJ1-5, with D uncertain. TRBV5-7 falls under the ORF class, with uncertain function. The CDR3 runs 12 residues. The V gene lost 4 bases and the J gene lost 7 bases, with 9 bases spanning the gap. The CDR3 DNA sequence: TGTGCCAGCAGCGGACCGTTACAGCCCCAGCATTTT. It is translated as CASSGPLQPQHF.

This clonotype has at least ten counts. The chain is built from TRBV20-1 and TRBJ1-5; no firm D call. This CDR3 contains 13 residues. Trimming pared 3 bases from V and 1 base from J, leaving 7 bases between. Germline CDR1 is DFQATT and CDR2 is SNEGSKA (reference sequence). CDR3 sequence: CSARGPSNQPQHF. The CDR3 DNA reads as TGCAGTGCTAGGGGCCCCAGCAATCAGCCCCAGCATTTT.

This clonotype was recorded many times. The chain combines TRBV6-5 with TRBJ2-2, with 11 bases aligning to TRBD1. Germline V gene lookup returns CDR1 MNHEY and CDR2 SVGAGI. The CDR3 consists of 17 residues. V was clipped by 4 bases and J by 7 bases; unmatched bases: 11. The CDR3 bases are TGTGCCAGCAGTTTCTTACTCCGGGACAGGGGGATCGGGGAGCTGTTTTTT. This sequence encodes CASSFLLRDRGIGELFF.

The rearrangement joins TRBV9 to TRBJ2-3, with 7 bases that match TRBD2. V dropped 1 base and J dropped 6; count of bases not matched to a gene: 2. The CDR3 consists of 13 residues. The germline V gene encodes CDR1 SGDLS and CDR2 YYNGEE. CDR3 DNA sequence: TGTGCCAGCAGCGTATTCGGGGGGGATACGCAGTATTTT. This translates into CASSVFGGDTQYF.

The chain carries TRBV12-3 or TRBV12-4 and TRBJ2-7; no clear D. This CDR3 has 15 amino acids. Between the trimmed V and J ends, which lost 7 bases and 0 bases, there was a span of 16 bases. The CDR3 coding sequence is TGTGCCAGCACCTCGGCCAGGCAATTCTCCTACGAGCAGTACTTC. It encodes CASTSARQFSYEQYF.

The rearrangement uses TRBV24-1 and TRBJ2-5; 8 bases match TRBD1. The ends lost 7 bases at V and 5 bases at J; junction bases unmatched: 5. This CDR3 is 13 amino acids long. CDR1 KGHDR and CDR2 SFDVKD come from the germline V gene. The CDR3 loop is CATREQGAETQYF. CDR3 nucleotides: TGTGCCACCAGAGAGCAGGGGGCGGAGACCCAGTACTTC.

With respect to this clonotype: It may be a read error: a sequence one base away is much more abundant. The chain combines TRBV6-5 with TRBJ2-1; D is tentatively TRBD1 or TRBD2 (6 bases each). Germline CDR1 MNHEY, CDR2 SVGAGI. The CDR3 is 15 amino acids. The CDR3 protein is CAGSYDRGATNEQFF. CDR3 DNA sequence: TGTGCCGGCAGTTACGATAGGGGGGCCACGAATGAGCAGTTCTTC.

The rearrangement links TRBV7-2 to TRBJ1-2; a weak D match, TRBD1 (6 bases). Germline V gene lookup returns CDR1 SGHTA and CDR2 FQGNSA. This CDR3 has 16 residues. V was trimmed by 2 bases and J by 8 bases, leaving 21 bases between them. The CDR3 sequence is CASSLWSGGGQKGYTF. CDR3 DNA sequence: TGTGCCAGCAGCTTATGGTCGGGTGGGGGCCAAAAAGGCTACACCTTC.